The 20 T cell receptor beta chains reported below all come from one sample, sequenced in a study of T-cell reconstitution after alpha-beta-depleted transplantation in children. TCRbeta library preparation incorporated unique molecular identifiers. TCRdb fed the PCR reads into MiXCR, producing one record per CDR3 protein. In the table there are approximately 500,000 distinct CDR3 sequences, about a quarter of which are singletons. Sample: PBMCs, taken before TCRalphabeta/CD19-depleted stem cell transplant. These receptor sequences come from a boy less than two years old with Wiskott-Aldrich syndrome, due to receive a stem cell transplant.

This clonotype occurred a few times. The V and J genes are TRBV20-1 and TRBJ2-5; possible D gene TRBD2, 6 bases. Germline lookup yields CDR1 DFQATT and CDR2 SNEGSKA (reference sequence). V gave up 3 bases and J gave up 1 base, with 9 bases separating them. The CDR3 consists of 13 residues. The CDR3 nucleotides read TGCAGTGCTAGCGGGAGAATCCAAGAGACCCAGTACTTC. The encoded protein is CSASGRIQETQYF.

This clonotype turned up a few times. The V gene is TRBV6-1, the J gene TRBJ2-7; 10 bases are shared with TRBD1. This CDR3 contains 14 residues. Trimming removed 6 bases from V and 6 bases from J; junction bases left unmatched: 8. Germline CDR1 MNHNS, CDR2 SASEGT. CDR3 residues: CASRGRQGASEQYF. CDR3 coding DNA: TGTGCCAGCAGGGGGAGACAGGGGGCGTCCGAGCAGTACTTC.

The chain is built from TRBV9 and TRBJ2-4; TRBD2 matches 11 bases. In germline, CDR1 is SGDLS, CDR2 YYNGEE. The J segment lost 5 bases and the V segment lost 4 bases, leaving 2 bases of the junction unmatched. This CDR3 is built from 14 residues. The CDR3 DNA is TGTGCCAGCAGCCCGGGACTAGCGGAAAACATTCAGTACTTC. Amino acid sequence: CASSPGLAENIQYF.

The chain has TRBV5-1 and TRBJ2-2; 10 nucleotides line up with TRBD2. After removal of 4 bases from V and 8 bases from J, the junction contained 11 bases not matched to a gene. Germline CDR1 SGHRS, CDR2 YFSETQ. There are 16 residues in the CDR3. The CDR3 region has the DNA TGCGCCAGCAGCAAAACTAGCGGGGTACCCCCAGGGGAGCTGTTTTTT. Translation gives CASSKTSGVPPGELFF.

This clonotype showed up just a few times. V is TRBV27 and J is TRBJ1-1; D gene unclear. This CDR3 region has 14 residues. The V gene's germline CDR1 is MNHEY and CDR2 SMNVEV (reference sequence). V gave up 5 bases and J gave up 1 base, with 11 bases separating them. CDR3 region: CASSLNRENTEAFF. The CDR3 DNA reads TGTGCCAGCAGTCTCAACCGGGAGAACACTGAAGCTTTCTTT.

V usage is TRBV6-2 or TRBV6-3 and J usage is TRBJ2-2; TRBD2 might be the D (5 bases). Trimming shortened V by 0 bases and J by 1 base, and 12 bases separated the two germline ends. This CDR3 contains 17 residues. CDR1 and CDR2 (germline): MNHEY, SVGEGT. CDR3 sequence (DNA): TGTGCCAGCAGTTACTCTAGGACTTCCATGAACACCGGGGAGCTGTTTTTT. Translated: CASSYSRTSMNTGELFF.

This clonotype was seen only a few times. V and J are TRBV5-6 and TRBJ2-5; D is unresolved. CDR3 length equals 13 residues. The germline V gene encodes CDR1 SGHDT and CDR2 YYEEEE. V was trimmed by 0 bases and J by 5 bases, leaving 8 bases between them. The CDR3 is CASSLDYTETQYF. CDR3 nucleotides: TGTGCCAGCAGCTTGGATTACACGGAGACCCAGTACTTC.

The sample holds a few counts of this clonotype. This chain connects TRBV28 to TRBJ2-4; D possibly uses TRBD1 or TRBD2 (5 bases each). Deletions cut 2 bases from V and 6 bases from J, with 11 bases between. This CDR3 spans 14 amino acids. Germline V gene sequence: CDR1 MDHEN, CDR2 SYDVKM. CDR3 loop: CASSLGGLGNIQYF. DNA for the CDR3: TGTGCCAGCAGTTTAGGGGGTCTTGGAAACATTCAGTACTTC.

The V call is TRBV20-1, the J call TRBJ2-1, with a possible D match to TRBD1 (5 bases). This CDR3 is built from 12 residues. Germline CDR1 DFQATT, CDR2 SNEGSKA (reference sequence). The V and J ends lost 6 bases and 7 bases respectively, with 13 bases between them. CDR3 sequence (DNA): TGCAGTGCCCAACGCAGGGCTAATGAGCAGTTCTTC. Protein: CSAQRRANEQFF.

The CDR3 nucleotides are TGTGCCATCCAAGACGGGACAGGAGGCGGGGAGCTGTTTTTT. Translated, it gives CAIQDGTGGGELFF. The genes are TRBV10-3 and TRBJ2-2; TRBD1 matches at 8 bases. Germline V gene lookup returns CDR1 ENHRY and CDR2 SYGVKD. The CDR3 spans 14 residues. The J segment lost 7 bases and the V segment lost 8 bases, leaving 9 bases of the junction unmatched.

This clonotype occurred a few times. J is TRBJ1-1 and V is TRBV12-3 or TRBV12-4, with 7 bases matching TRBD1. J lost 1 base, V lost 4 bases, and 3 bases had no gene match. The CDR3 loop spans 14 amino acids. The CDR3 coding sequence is TGTGCCAGCAGTTGGGACAGCCAGAACACTGAAGCTTTCTTT. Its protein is CASSWDSQNTEAFF.

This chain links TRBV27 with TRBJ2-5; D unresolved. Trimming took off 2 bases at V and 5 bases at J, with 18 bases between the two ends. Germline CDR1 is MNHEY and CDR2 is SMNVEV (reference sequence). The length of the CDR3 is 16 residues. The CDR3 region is CASSLRSSRFGETQYF. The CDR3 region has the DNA TGTGCCAGCAGTTTACGGTCTAGTCGGTTTGGCGAGACCCAGTACTTC.

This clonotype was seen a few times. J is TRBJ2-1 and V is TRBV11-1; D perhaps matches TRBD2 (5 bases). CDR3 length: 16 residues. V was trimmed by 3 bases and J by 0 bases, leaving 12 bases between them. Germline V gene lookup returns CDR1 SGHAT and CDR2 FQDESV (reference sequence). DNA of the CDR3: TGTGCCAGCAGCTTGCCTAGCACCAACTCCTACAATGAGCAGTTCTTC. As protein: CASSLPSTNSYNEQFF.

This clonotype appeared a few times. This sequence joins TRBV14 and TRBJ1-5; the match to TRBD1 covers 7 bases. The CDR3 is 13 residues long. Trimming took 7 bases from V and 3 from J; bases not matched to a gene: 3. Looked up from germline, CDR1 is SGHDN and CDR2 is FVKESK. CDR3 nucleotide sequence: TGTGCCAGCATCGACAGGGCCAATCAGCCCCAGCATTTT. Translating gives CASIDRANQPQHF.

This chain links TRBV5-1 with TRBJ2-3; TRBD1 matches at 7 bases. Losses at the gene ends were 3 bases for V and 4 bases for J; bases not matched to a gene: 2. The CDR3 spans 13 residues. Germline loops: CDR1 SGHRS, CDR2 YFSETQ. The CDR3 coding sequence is TGCGCCAGCAGCTCCACAGGGGCAGATACGCAGTATTTT. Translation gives CASSSTGADTQYF.

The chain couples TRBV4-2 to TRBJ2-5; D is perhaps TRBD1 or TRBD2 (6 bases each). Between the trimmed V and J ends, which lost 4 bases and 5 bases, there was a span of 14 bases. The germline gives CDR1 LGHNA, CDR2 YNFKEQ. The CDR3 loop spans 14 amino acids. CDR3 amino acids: CASSPLGGPETQYF. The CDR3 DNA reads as TGTGCCAGCAGCCCTCTGGGGGGCCCGGAGACCCAGTACTTC.

This chain's CDR3 is CASSLVRTKTNEQFF. CDR3 bases: TGTGCCAGCAGCTTAGTGAGGACTAAGACTAATGAGCAGTTCTTC. This sequence joins TRBV11-2 and TRBJ2-1, with a tentative D call TRBD2 (6 bases). Germline V gene lookup returns CDR1 SGHAT and CDR2 FQNNGV. V was shortened by 1 base and J by 7 bases, with 14 bases between the two germline ends. The CDR3 sequence is 15 residues long.

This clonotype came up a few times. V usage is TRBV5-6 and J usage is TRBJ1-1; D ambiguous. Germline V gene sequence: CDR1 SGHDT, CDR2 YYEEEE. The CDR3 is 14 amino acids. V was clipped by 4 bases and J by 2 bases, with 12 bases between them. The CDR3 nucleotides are TGTGCCAGCAGCGCACCGGGTCATAACACTGAAGCTTTCTTT. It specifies CASSAPGHNTEAFF.

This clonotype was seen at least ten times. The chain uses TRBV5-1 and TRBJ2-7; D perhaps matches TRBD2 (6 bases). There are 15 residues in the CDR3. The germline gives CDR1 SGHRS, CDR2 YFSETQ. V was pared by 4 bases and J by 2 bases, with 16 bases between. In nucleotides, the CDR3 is TGCGCCAGCAGCCCCCGAATGCGGGATCCCTACGAGCAGTACTTC. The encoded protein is CASSPRMRDPYEQYF.

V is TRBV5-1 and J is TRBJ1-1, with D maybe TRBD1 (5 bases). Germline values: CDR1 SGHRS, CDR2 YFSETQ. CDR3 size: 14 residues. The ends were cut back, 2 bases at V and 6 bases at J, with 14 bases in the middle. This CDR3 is CASSFDRVRAEAFF. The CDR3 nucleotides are TGCGCCAGCAGCTTTGACAGAGTAAGGGCTGAAGCTTTCTTT.